In this sample, the clone carrying this T cell receptor beta chain turned up once. Antigen unknown. RNA was extracted from bulk tissue without any cell sorting. The normal lung tissue was taken more than 3 cm from the tumor edge. Donors were chemotherapy-naive, newly diagnosed lung cancer surgical patients in China, August–late 2014. TCRbeta libraries were built with three rounds of nested PCR, modified from ARM-PCR. TCRdb independently ran MiXCR on the multiplex PCR reads; one entry per CDR3 protein. The data show 60,000 to 85,000 distinct CDR3 sequences, around 76% seen once. This CDR3 contains 15 residues. Looked up from germline, CDR1 is SGHNT and CDR2 is YENEEA. This entry comes from a study of tumor and adjacent non-tumor tissue in lung cancer. For the study at large: Stage I to III disease affected some 11 men and 4 or 5 women aged about 31 to 80.

Study-level points and caveats: In normal lung, the top 100 clones were significantly more dominant than in tumor.

Sequencing was performed on distant non-tumor lung tissue. This sequence joins TRBV11-3 and TRBJ2-7; no clear D. The clonotype originates from a man in his fifties or sixties with non-small cell lung cancer. The CDR3 nucleotides are TGTGCTAGAAGCTTAGATGTGACCTCCGCCTACGAGCAGTACTTC. It encodes CARSLDVTSAYEQYF. The full variable domain, its missing parts supplied by reference TRBV11-3 and TRBJ2-7, is EAGVVQSPRYKIIEKKQPVAFWCNPISGHNTLYWYLQNLGQGPELLIRYENEEAVDDSQLPKDRFSAERLKGVDSTLKIQPAELGDSAVYLCARSLDVTSAYEQYFGPGTRLTVT.